A selection of T cell receptor beta chains follows, all from one sample in a study of T cell responses to AZD1222 COVID-19 vaccine. Clones were read by immunoSEQ multiplex PCR, and TCRdb kept only the in-frame ones, dropping some. This sample yields roughly 150,000 clones, of which approximately 83% are seen a single time; roughly 8% belongs to the top ten. The sample in question was peripheral blood, obtained on day 0 of AZD1222 vaccination. The receptor source for this set is an adult in good health. Both conserved end residues are part of each CDR3. The D gene is left open where the match is weak. Rows give clone size only sometimes, using once, few, many, or a class for an expanded clone.

clone_size	v_call	d_call	j_call	cdr3_aa	cdr3_nt
NA	TRBV21-1	NA	TRBJ2-7	CASNPGGTYYSYEQYF	TGTGCCAGCAACCCTGGGGGGACATACTACTCCTACGAGCAGTACTTC
NA	TRBV28	NA	TRBJ2-3	CASSSLRFGADTQYF	TGTGCCAGCAGTTCTTTGCGGTTCGGCGCAGATACGCAGTATTTT
NA	TRBV28	NA	TRBJ1-4	CASSLPTTNEKLFF	TGTGCCAGCAGTTTACCGACAACTAATGAAAAACTGTTTTTT
NA	TRBV7-9	NA	TRBJ1-1	CASSSRDMNTEAFF	TGTGCCAGCAGCTCCAGGGACATGAACACTGAAGCTTTCTTT
NA	TRBV10-1	NA	TRBJ2-7	CASSERVTYEQYF	TGCGCCAGCAGTGAGCGGGTTACCTACGAGCAGTACTTC
NA	TRBV27	NA	TRBJ1-3	CASSTSPWNTIYF	TGTGCCAGCAGCACCTCTCCCTGGAACACCATATATTTT
NA	TRBV11-2	NA	TRBJ1-6	CASSLDPWTVSYNSPLHF	TGTGCCAGCAGCTTAGACCCCTGGACAGTGAGTTATAATTCACCCCTCCACTTT
NA	TRBV28	NA	TRBJ2-7	CASSSAGQGTYEQYF	TGTGCCAGCAGCTCGGCCGGACAAGGAACCTACGAGCAGTACTTC
NA	TRBV29-1	NA	TRBJ2-5	CSVAWGSQETQYF	TGCAGCGTCGCCTGGGGGTCGCAAGAGACCCAGTACTTC
few	TRBV11-2	NA	TRBJ2-5	CASTPPSEETQYF	TGTGCCAGCACCCCTCCGTCCGAAGAGACCCAGTACTTC
NA	TRBV2	NA	TRBJ1-5	CASSEARGNQPQHF	TGTGCCAGCAGTGAAGCTAGGGGAAATCAGCCCCAGCATTTT
NA	TRBV5-1	TRBD2	TRBJ2-5	CASSSRLAGQETQYF	TGCGCCAGCAGCAGTCGACTAGCGGGGCAAGAGACCCAGTACTTC
NA	TRBV30	TRBD1	TRBJ2-5	CAWSGLSGDRAFQETQYF	TGTGCCTGGAGCGGATTAAGCGGGGACAGGGCTTTTCAAGAGACCCAGTACTTC
NA	TRBV7-2	NA	TRBJ2-7	CASSIRTGGSYEQYF	TGTGCCAGCAGCATAAGGACAGGAGGGTCCTACGAGCAGTACTTC
few	TRBV7-9	TRBD1	TRBJ1-4	CASSLTGLGNEKLFF	TGTGCCAGCAGCTTGACAGGGTTGGGTAATGAAAAACTGTTTTTT
NA	TRBV18	TRBD1	TRBJ2-5	CASSPQGQAGETQYF	TGTGCCAGCTCACCACAGGGACAGGCGGGAGAGACCCAGTACTTC
NA	TRBV28	NA	TRBJ1-1	CASRGPMNTEAFF	TGTGCCAGCAGGGGCCCCATGAACACTGAAGCTTTCTTT
NA	TRBV5-1	NA	TRBJ2-7	CASRDSHIHEQYF	TGCGCCAGCAGGGACAGCCATATACACGAGCAGTACTTC
NA	TRBV9	TRBD1	TRBJ1-6	CASSVGTGVGNSPLHF	TGTGCCAGCAGCGTAGGGACAGGGGTTGGGAATTCACCCCTCCACTTT
NA	TRBV2	NA	TRBJ1-6	CASNRQNNSPLHF	TGTGCCAGCAATCGTCAGAATAATTCACCCCTCCACTTT
NA	TRBV28	NA	TRBJ2-1	CASSLDTYNEQFF	TGTGCCAGCAGTTTGGACACTTACAATGAGCAGTTCTTC
once	TRBV7-2	NA	TRBJ2-7	CASSLSIGQSYEQYF	TGTGCCAGCAGCTTATCCATAGGGCAATCCTACGAGCAGTACTTC
NA	TRBV5-4	TRBD2	TRBJ2-1	CASSLDPAGGNEQFF	TGTGCCAGCAGCTTGGATCCAGCGGGAGGCAATGAGCAGTTCTTC
NA	TRBV6-2/TRBV6-3	TRBD2	TRBJ2-1	CASSYGLAGGIF	TGTGCCAGCAGTTACGGGCTAGCGGGGGGCATCTTC
NA	TRBV5-6	TRBD1	TRBJ2-5	CASSAWGTGGIETQYF	TGTGCCAGCAGCGCTTGGGGGACAGGGGGCATCGAGACCCAGTACTTC
NA	TRBV7-2	NA	TRBJ2-2	CASSFLSFAAGELFF	TGTGCCAGCAGCTTTCTAAGCTTCGCCGCCGGGGAGCTGTTTTTT
few	TRBV11-3	NA	TRBJ2-1	CASSPTLDLSSYNEQFF	TGTGCCAGCAGCCCCACCCTAGACTTAAGCTCCTACAATGAGCAGTTCTTC
NA	TRBV12-3/TRBV12-4	NA	TRBJ2-1	CASTPGDEQFF	TGTGCCAGCACCCCAGGGGATGAGCAGTTCTTC
once	TRBV7-9	NA	TRBJ1-6	CASSLGSVNRDNSPLHF	TGTGCCAGCAGCTTAGGATCGGTAAATAGAGACAATTCACCCCTCCACTTT
NA	TRBV3-1/TRBV3-2	NA	TRBJ1-2	CASSQVDDNYGYTF	TGTGCCAGCAGCCAGGTTGACGACAACTATGGCTACACCTTC
few	TRBV2	TRBD1	TRBJ1-6	CASSAPGQLNSPLHF	TGTGCCAGCAGTGCCCCGGGACAGTTAAATTCACCCCTCCACTTT
NA	TRBV3-1/TRBV3-2	NA	TRBJ2-7	CASSSTTSYEQYF	TGTGCCAGCAGCTCAACTACGTCCTACGAGCAGTACTTC
NA	TRBV19	TRBD1	TRBJ2-1	CASSRTGVSNEQFF	TGTGCCAGTAGTCGGACAGGGGTCAGCAATGAGCAGTTCTTC
NA	TRBV4-2	TRBD2	TRBJ2-1	CASSQTSGAFGEQFF	TGTGCCAGCAGCCAAACTAGCGGGGCATTCGGGGAGCAGTTCTTC
NA	TRBV9	TRBD2	TRBJ2-1	CASSANSGRTSVHQFF	TGTGCCAGCAGCGCCAATAGCGGGAGGACTTCCGTTCATCAGTTCTTC
NA	TRBV6-1	NA	TRBJ1-5	CASSVAGFNQPQHF	TGTGCCAGCAGTGTAGCAGGGTTCAATCAGCCCCAGCATTTT
NA	TRBV30	NA	TRBJ1-2	CAWSLLLGGYTF	TGTGCCTGGAGTCTTTTGTTAGGGGGCTACACCTTC
NA	TRBV5-6	TRBD1	TRBJ2-3	CASSSLGQGTDTQYF	TGTGCCAGCAGCTCGCTTGGACAGGGGACAGATACGCAGTATTTT
NA	TRBV25-1	NA	TRBJ2-5	CASSEPGTQETQYF	TGTGCCAGCAGTGAACCCGGGACTCAAGAGACCCAGTACTTC
NA	TRBV19	NA	TRBJ1-1	CASSRGGAEAFF	TGTGCCAGTAGTAGGGGGGGGGCTGAAGCTTTCTTT
NA	TRBV9	NA	TRBJ1-5	CASSVALGANQPQHF	TGTGCCAGCAGCGTAGCTCTTGGTGCAAATCAGCCCCAGCATTTT
NA	TRBV6-6	TRBD1	TRBJ1-2	CASSSPLTTGAYGYTF	TGTGCCAGCAGTTCGCCTTTAACTACAGGGGCCTATGGCTACACCTTC
NA	TRBV9	NA	TRBJ2-1	CASSVELNEQFF	TGTGCCAGCAGCGTAGAACTCAATGAGCAGTTCTTC
NA	TRBV7-7	NA	TRBJ2-5	CASSLYAGAGETQYF	TGTGCCAGCAGCTTATACGCGGGGGCGGGAGAGACCCAGTACTTC